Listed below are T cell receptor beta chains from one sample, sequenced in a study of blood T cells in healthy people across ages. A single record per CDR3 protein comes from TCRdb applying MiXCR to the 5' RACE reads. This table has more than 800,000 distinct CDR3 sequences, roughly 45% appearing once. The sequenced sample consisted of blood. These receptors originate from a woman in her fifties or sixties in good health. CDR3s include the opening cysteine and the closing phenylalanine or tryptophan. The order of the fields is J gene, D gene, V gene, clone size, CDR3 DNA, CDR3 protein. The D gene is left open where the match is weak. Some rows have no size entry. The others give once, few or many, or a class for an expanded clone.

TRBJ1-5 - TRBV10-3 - TGTGCCATCAGTGCACAGGGAAACAGCAATCAGCCCCAGCATTTT CAISAQGNSNQPQHF
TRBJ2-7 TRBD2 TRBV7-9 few TGTGCCAGCAGCCCAAGACTAGCGGTCTCCTACGAGCAGTACTTC CASSPRLAVSYEQYF
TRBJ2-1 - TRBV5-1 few TGCGCCAGCAGCTTGGCGGCGACTACAGTATACAATGAGCAGTTCTTC CASSLAATTVYNEQFF
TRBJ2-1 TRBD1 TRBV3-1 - TGTGCCAGCAGCCAAGACCGGACAGGGCACTACAATGAGCAGTTCTTC CASSQDRTGHYNEQFF
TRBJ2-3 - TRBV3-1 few TGTGCCAGCAGCCAGCGGGCGGGACGGAGCTCAGATACGCAGTATTTT CASSQRAGRSSDTQYF
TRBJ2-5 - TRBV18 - TGTGCCAGCTCACCACGGGTTGTACGAGAGACCCAGTACTTC CASSPRVVRETQYF
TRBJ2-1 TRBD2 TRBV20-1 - TGCAGTGCTAGAAGCCAACTGCTAGCGGGGTTGAGGGAGGAGCAGTTCTTC CSARSQLLAGLREEQFF
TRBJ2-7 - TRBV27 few TGTGCCAGCGGAGAGGGGCCTCCCCCCTACGAGCAGTACTTC CASGEGPPPYEQYF
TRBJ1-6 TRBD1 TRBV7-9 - TGTGCCAGCAGCCCCGGGACAGCACCTAATTCACCCCTCCACTTT CASSPGTAPNSPLHF
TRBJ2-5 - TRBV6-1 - TGTGCCAGCAGTATTACAGGGATCTTCCAAGAGACCCAGTACTTC CASSITGIFQETQYF
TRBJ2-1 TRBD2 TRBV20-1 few TGCAGTGCTCTGACTGGGACGGGAGGGGGAAATGAGCAGTTCTTC CSALTGTGGGNEQFF
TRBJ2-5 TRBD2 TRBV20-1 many TGCAGTGCGCCCACTAGCGGGAGGGCCGGTGAGACCCAGTACTTC CSAPTSGRAGETQYF
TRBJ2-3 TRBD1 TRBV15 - TGTGCCACCAGCAGTGGGGACAGGGTGGCAGATACGCAGTATTTT CATSSGDRVADTQYF
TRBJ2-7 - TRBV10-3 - TGTGCCATCAGTGCGGCGAGCCTAGGAGTAGAATCGTACAATGAGCAGTACTTC CAISAASLGVESYNEQYF
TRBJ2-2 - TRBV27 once TGTGCCAGCAGTTTACGACTAGGAATGAACACCGGGGAGCTGTTTTTT CASSLRLGMNTGELFF
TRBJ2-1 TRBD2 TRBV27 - TGTGCCAGCAGTCCGCGTGCTAGCGGTTCACCCTACAATGAGCAGTTCTTC CASSPRASGSPYNEQFF
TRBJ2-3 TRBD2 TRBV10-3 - TGTGCCATCAGTGAGACCGCGGGAGGTCCAGATACGCAGTATTTT CAISETAGGPDTQYF
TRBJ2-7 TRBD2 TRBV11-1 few TGTGCCAGCAGTTCTCTTAGCGGGATAGCTAATGAGCAGTACTTC CASSSLSGIANEQYF
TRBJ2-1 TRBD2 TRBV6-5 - TGTGCCAGCCGAGTAGCGGGAGCGAGGACCTACAATGAGCAGTTCTTC CASRVAGARTYNEQFF
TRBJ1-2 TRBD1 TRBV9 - TGTGCCAGCAGCGGCGGACAGGGTTTTAACTATGGCTACACCTTC CASSGGQGFNYGYTF
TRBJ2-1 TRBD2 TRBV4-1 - TGCGCCAGCAGCCAAGATCAAGGACTAGCCAACAATGAGCAGTTCTTC CASSQDQGLANNEQFF
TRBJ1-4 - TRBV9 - TGTGCCAGCAGCCCGTACTCCTCTAGGCGAGAAAAACTGTTTTTT CASSPYSSRREKLFF
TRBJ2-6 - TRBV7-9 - TGTGTCAGCGGATTGCCTGGGGCCAACGTCCTGACTTTC CVSGLPGANVLTF
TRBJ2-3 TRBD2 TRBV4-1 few TGCGCCAGCAGCCAAGAAGGACTAGCGGGACGCACAGATACGCAGTATTTT CASSQEGLAGRTDTQYF
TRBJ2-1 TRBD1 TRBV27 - TGTGCCAGCAGCACCAGACAGGGGGGCGAGCAGTTCTTC CASSTRQGGEQFF
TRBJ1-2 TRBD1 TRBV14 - TGTGCCAGCAGCCAAGTAGTCGGACAGGTTTACTATGGCTACACCTTC CASSQVVGQVYYGYTF
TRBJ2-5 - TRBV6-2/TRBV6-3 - TGTGTCAGCAGTTACGAGGAAAGACGATGGAATGAGCAGTACTTC CVSSYEERRWNEQYF
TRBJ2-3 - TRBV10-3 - TGTGCCATCAGTGCGGCGGGCCTGGCGAATACGCAGTATTTT CAISAAGLANTQYF
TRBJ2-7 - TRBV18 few TGTGCCAGCTCACCTCAAGTGGCGTCTTCCTACGAGCAGTACTTC CASSPQVASSYEQYF
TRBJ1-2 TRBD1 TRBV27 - TGTGCCATCCGGGGGACAGGCAGGAATGGCTATGGCTACACCTTC CAIRGTGRNGYGYTF
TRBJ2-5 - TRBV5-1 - TGCGCCAGCAGCTCCTTACAGGGTATTTGGGAGACCCAGTACTTC CASSSLQGIWETQYF
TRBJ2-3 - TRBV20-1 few TGCAGTGTTAACCTAGGGCGGTCCCTCACAGATACGCAGTATTTT CSVNLGRSLTDTQYF
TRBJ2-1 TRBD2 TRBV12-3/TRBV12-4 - TGTGCCAGCAGTTTTCCCTCTAGCGGGAGACATCCCAATGAGCAGTTCTTC CASSFPSSGRHPNEQFF
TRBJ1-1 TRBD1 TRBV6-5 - TGTGCCAGCAGCCTGGGACAGGGGGCAGTCACTGAAGCTTTCTTT CASSLGQGAVTEAFF
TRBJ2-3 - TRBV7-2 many TGTGCCAGCAGCTTAAGGCGACTCAGCACAGATACGCAGTATTTT CASSLRRLSTDTQYF
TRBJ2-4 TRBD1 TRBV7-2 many TGTGCCAGCAGCCGACAGGGGGAGAACATTCAGTACTTC CASSRQGENIQYF
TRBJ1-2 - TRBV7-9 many TGTGCCAGCAGCCCCCGGGGCTATGGCTACACCTTC CASSPRGYGYTF
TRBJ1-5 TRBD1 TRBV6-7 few TGTGCCAGCAAACCCAGGGGGCAGCCCCAGCATTTT CASKPRGQPQHF
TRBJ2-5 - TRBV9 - TGTGCCAGCAGCGTAGGCTGGGGAGGCGAGGAAGAGACCCAGTACTTC CASSVGWGGEEETQYF
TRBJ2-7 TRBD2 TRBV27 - TGTGCCAGCAGTCCCGCCGCCCGACTAGCCGTCCCCCCCAACGAGCAGTACTTC CASSPAARLAVPPNEQYF
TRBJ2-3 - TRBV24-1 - TGTGCCACCAGTGGATTTACAGATACGCAGTATTTT CATSGFTDTQYF
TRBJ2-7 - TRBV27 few TGTGCCAGCAGTTACGCGGGGGCAAGAGAGCAGTACTTC CASSYAGAREQYF
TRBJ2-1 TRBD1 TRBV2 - TGTGCCAGCAGTTTCGACAGGGCCAATGAGCAGTTCTTC CASSFDRANEQFF
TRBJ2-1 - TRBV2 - TGTGCCAGCAGTGATTTGGGCCAGTTGGGATCCGAGCAGTTCTTC CASSDLGQLGSEQFF
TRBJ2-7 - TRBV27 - TGTGCCAGCAGTGATGGAGGGGAAAAATACGAGCAGTACTTC CASSDGGEKYEQYF
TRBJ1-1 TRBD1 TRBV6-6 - TGTGCCAGCAGTTACAAAGAGACAGGGAGGGAGAACACTGAAGCTTTCTTT CASSYKETGRENTEAFF
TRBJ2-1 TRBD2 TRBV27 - TGTGCCAGCAGCATGGGCGGGAGTGTGTACAATGAGCAGTTCTTC CASSMGGSVYNEQFF
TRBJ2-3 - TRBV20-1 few TGCAGTGCTAGGAATGAGGAGCGGTTCACAGATACGCAGTATTTT CSARNEERFTDTQYF
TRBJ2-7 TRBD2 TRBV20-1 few TGCAGTGCGGAAGCGGGAGGAAGCCTGGAGCAGTACTTC CSAEAGGSLEQYF
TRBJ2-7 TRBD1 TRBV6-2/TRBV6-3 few TGTGCCAGCCGAGGAGATGTTCGGGACAGCCTAACCTACGAGCAGTACTTC CASRGDVRDSLTYEQYF
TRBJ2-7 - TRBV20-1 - TGCAGTGCTAGAGGATCGGAACGGGGGATGGACTTCTACGAGCAGTACTTC CSARGSERGMDFYEQYF
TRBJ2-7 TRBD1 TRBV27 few TGTGCCAGCAGGCTGACCCCGGGACAGGGACTGTACGAGCAGTACTTC CASRLTPGQGLYEQYF
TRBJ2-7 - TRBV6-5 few TGTGCCAGCAGTCGGGGGCAGATCGGCGAGCAGTACTTC CASSRGQIGEQYF
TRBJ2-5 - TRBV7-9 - TGTGCCAGCAGCAGCCAGACTAGATCAGAGACCCAGTACTTC CASSSQTRSETQYF
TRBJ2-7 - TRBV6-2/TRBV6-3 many TGTGCCAGCAGCCGGAGCGGATCCTACGAGCAGTACTTC CASSRSGSYEQYF
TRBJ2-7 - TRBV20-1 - TGCAGCGCTTCCGAGACAGCAGACTACGAGCAGTACTTC CSASETADYEQYF
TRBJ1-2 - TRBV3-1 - TGTGCCAGCAGCCAACAATGGACTGAGATAGGGCGGCTCTATGGCTACACCTTC CASSQQWTEIGRLYGYTF